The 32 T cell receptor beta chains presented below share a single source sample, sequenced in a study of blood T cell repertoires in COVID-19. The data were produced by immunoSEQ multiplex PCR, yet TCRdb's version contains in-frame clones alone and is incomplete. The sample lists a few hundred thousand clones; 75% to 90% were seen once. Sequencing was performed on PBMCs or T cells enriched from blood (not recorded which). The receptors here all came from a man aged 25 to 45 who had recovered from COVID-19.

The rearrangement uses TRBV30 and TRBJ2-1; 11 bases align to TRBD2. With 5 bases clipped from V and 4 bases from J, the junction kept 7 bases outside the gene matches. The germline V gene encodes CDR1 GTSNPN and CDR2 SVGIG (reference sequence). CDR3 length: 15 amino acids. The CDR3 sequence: CAWDGTSGFYNEQFF. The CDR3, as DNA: TGTGCCTGGGACGGGACTAGCGGATTTTACAATGAGCAGTTCTTC.

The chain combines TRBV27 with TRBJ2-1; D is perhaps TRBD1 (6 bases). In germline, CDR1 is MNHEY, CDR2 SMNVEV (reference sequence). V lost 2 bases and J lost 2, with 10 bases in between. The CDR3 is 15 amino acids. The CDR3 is CASSLAGAAYNEQFF. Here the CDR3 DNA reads TGTGCCAGCAGTTTAGCAGGGGCCGCCTACAATGAGCAGTTCTTC.

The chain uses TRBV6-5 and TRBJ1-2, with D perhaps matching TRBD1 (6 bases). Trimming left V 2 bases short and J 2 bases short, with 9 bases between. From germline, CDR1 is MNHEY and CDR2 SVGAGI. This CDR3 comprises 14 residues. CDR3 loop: CASSYEGQNYGYTF. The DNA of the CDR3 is TGTGCCAGCAGTTACGAGGGACAAAACTATGGCTACACCTTC.

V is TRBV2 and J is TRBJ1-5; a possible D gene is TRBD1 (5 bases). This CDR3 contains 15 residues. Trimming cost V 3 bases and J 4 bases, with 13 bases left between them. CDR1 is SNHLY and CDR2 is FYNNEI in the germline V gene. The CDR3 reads CASSEAAGLNQPQHF. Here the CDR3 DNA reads TGTGCCAGCAGTGAGGCGGCAGGGTTGAATCAGCCCCAGCATTTT.

CDR3 bases: TGTGCCAGTACCGCGAGGGACAAAAAGGAGACCCAGTACTTC. As protein: CASTARDKKETQYF. V and J are TRBV19 and TRBJ2-5, with D maybe TRBD1 (6 bases). The germline gives CDR1 LNHDA, CDR2 SQIVND (reference sequence). V was trimmed by 7 bases and J by 5 bases, leaving 17 bases between them. The CDR3 contains 14 residues. The full variable domain, rest sourced from reference TRBV19 and TRBJ2-5, is DGGITQSPKYLFRKEGQNVTLSCEQNLNHDAMYWYRQDPGQGLRLIYYSQIVNDFQKGDIAEGYSVSREKKESFPLTVTSAQKNPTAFYLCASTARDKKETQYFGPGTRLLVL.

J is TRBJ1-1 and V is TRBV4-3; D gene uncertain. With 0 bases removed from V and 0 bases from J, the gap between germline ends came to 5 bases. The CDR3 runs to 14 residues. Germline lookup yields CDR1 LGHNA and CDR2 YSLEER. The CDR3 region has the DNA TGCGCCAGCAGCCAAGAGAGGGTGAACACTGAAGCTTTCTTT. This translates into CASSQERVNTEAFF.

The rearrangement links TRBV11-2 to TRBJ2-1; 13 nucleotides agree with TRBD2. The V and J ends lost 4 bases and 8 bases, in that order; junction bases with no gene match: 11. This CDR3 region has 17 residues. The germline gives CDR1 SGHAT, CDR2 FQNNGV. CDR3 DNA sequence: TGTGCCAGCAGCTCTAGGCTACTAGCGGGAGGGCCGGATGAGCAGTTCTTC. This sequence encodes CASSSRLLAGGPDEQFF.

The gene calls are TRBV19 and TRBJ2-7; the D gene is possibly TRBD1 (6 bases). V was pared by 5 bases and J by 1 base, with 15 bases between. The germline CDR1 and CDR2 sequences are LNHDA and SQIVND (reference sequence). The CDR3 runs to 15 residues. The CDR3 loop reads CASSPYPDSSYEQYF. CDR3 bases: TGTGCCAGTAGTCCGTATCCGGACAGTTCCTACGAGCAGTACTTC.

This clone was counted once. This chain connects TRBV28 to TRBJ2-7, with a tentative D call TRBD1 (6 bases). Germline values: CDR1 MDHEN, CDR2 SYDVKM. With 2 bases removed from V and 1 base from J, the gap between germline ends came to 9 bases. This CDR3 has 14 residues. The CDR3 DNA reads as TGTGCCAGCAGTTTACTAAGGGGGTCCTACGAGCAGTACTTC. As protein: CASSLLRGSYEQYF. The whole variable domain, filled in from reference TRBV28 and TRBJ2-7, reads DVKVTQSSRYLVKRTGEKVFLECVQDMDHENMFWYRQDPGLGLRLIYFSYDVKMKEKGDIPEGYSVSREKKERFSLILESASTNQTSMYLCASSLLRGSYEQYFGPGTRLTVT.

CDR3 sequence: CASSLGQQNTGELFF. The CDR3 DNA reads TGCGCCAGCAGCTTGGGACAGCAGAACACCGGGGAGCTGTTTTTT. The V gene is TRBV5-1, the J gene TRBJ2-2; weak D call: TRBD1 (5 bases). In germline, CDR1 is SGHRS, CDR2 YFSETQ. The CDR3 is 15 residues long. The V end was cut by 0 bases, the J end by 1 base, with 7 bases between.

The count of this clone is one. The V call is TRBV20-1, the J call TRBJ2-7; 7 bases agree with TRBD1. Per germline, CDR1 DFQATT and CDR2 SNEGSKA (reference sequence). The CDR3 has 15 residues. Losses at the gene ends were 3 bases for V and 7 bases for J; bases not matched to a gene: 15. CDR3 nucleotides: TGCAGTGCTAGTTATAAGACAGGGTCTTTTCCGGAGCAGTACTTC. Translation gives CSASYKTGSFPEQYF.

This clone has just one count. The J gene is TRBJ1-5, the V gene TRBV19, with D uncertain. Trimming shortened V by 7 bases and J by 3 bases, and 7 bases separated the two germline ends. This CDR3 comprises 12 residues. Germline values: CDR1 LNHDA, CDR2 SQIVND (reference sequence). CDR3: CASTGYNQPQHF. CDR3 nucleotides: TGTGCCAGTACGGGGTACAATCAGCCCCAGCATTTT.

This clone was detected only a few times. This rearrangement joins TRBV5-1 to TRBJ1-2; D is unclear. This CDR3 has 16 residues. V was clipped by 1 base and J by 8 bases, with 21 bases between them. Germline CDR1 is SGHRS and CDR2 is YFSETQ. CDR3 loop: CASSLTLTRGEDGYTF. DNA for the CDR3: TGCGCCAGCAGCTTGACTCTTACACGGGGAGAAGACGGCTACACCTTC.

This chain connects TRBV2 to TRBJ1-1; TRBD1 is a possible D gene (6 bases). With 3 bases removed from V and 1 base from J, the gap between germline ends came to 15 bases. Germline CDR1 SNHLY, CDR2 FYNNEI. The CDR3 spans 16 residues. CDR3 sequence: CASSEGPQGRNTEAFF. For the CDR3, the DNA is TGTGCCAGCAGTGAGGGTCCTCAGGGGAGGAACACTGAAGCTTTCTTT.

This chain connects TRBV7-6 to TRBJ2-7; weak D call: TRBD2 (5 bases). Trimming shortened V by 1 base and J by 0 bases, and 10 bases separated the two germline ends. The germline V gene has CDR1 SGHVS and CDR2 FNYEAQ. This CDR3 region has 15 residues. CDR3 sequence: CASSLDSRASYEQYF. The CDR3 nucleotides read TGTGCCAGCAGCTTAGATTCGCGGGCCTCCTACGAGCAGTACTTC. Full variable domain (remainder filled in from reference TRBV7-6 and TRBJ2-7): GAGVSQSPRYKVTKRGQDVALRCDPISGHVSLYWYRQALGQGPEFLTYFNYEAQQDKSGLPNDRFSAERPEGSISTLTIQRTEQRDSAMYRCASSLDSRASYEQYFGPGTRLTVT.

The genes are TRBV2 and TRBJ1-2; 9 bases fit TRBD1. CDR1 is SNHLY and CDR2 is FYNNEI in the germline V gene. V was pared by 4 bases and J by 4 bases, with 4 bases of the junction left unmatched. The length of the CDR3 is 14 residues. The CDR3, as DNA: TGTGCCAGCAGTGTGACAGGGGGGCCCTATGGCTACACCTTC. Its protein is CASSVTGGPYGYTF.

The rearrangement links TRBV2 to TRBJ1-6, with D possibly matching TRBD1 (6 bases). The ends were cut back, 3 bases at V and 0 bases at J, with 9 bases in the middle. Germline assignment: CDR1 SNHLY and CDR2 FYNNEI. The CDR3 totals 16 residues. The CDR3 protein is CASSDQGNSYNSPLHF. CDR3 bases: TGTGCCAGCAGTGATCAGGGGAACTCCTATAATTCACCCCTCCACTTT. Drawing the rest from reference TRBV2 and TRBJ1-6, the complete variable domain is EPEVTQTPSHQVTQMGQEVILRCVPISNHLYFYWYRQILGQKVEFLVSFYNNEISEKSEIFDDQFSVERPDGSNFTLKIRSTKLEDSAMYFCASSDQGNSYNSPLHFGNGTRLTVT.

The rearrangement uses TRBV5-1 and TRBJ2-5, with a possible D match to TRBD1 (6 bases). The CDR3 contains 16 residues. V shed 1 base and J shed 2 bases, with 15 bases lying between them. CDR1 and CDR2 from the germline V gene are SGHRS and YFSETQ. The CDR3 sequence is CASSLNTGTPQETQYF. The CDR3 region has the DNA TGCGCCAGCAGCTTGAACACCGGGACACCACAAGAGACCCAGTACTTC. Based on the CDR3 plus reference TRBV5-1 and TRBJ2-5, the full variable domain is KAGVTQTPRYLIKTRGQQVTLSCSPISGHRSVSWYQQTPGQGLQFLFEYFSETQRNKGNFPGRFSGRQFSNSRSEMNVSTLELGDSALYLCASSLNTGTPQETQYFGPGTRLLVL.

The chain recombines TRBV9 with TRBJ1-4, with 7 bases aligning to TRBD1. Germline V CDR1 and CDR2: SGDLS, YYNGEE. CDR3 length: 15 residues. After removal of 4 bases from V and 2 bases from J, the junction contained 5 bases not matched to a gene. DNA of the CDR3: TGTGCCAGCAGCCCAGAGGGGGCGACTAATGAAAAACTGTTTTTT. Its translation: CASSPEGATNEKLFF.

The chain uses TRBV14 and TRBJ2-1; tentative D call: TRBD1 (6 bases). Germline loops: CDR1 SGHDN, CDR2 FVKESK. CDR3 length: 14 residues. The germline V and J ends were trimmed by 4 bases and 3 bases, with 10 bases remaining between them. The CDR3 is CASSRLDSYNEQFF. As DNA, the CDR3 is TGTGCCAGCAGCCGATTGGACAGCTACAATGAGCAGTTCTTC.

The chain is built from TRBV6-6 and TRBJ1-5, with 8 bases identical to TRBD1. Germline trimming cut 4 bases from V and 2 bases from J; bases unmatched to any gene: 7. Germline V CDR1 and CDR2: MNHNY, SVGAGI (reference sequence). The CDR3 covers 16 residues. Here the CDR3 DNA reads TGTGCCAGCAGTTCCAGCTCGGGACAGGGCAATCAGCCCCAGCATTTT. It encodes CASSSSSGQGNQPQHF.

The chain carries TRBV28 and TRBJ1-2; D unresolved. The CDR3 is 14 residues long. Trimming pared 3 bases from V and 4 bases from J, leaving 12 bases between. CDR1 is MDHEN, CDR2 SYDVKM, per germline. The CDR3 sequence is CASSLRPKIYGYTF. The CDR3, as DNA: TGTGCCAGCAGTTTGCGGCCTAAAATCTATGGCTACACCTTC.

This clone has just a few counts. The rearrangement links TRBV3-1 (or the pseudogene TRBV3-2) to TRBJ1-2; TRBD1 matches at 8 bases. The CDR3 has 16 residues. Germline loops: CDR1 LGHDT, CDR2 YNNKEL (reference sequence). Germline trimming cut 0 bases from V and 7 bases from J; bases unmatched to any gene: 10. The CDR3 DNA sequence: TGTGCCAGCAGCCAAGATCAGGGCAGGGGGCCTGCTGGCTACACCTTC. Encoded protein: CASSQDQGRGPAGYTF.

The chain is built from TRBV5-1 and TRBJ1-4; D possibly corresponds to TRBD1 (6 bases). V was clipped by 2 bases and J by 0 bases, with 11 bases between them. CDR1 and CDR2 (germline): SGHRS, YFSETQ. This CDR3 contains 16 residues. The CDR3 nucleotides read TGCGCCAGCAGCTTAACAGGGTTTTCAACTAATGAAAAACTGTTTTTT. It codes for CASSLTGFSTNEKLFF.

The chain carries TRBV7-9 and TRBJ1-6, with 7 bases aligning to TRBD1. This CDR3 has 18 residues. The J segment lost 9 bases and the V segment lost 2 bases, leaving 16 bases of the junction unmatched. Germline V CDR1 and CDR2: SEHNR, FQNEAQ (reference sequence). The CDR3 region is CASSLYSGQVVRGSPLHF. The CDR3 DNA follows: TGTGCCAGCAGCTTATACAGTGGACAGGTCGTACGGGGTTCACCCCTCCACTTT. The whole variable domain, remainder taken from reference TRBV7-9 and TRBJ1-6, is DTGVSQNPRHKITKRGQNVTFRCDPISEHNRLYWYRQTLGQGPEFLTYFQNEAQLEKSRLLSDRFSAERPKGSFSTLEIQRTEQGDSAMYLCASSLYSGQVVRGSPLHFGNGTRLTVT.

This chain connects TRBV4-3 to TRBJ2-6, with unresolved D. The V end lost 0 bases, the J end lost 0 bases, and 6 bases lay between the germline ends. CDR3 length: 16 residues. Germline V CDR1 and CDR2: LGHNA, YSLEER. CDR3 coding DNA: TGCGCCAGCAGCCAAGATTACAGCTCTGGGGCCAACGTCCTGACTTTC. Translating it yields CASSQDYSSGANVLTF.

CDR3 protein: CASSESTGFGNTIYF. CDR3 coding DNA: TGTGCCAGCAGCGAGTCAACAGGGTTCGGAAACACCATATATTTT. V and J are TRBV6-5 and TRBJ1-3, with D tentatively TRBD1 (6 bases). The germline V gene has CDR1 MNHEY and CDR2 SVGAGI. V gave up 6 bases and J gave up 4 bases, with 16 bases separating them. This CDR3 spans 15 amino acids.

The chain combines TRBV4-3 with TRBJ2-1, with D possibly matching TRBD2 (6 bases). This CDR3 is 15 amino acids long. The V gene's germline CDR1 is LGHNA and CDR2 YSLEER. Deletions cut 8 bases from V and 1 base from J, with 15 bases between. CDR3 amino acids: CASGLGRDSYNEQFF. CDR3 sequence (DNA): TGCGCCAGCGGCCTGGGGCGGGATTCCTACAATGAGCAGTTCTTC.

The CDR3 loop reads CASSDMEGTQDGFNYGYTF. DNA for the CDR3: TGTGCCAGCAGTGATATGGAGGGGACCCAGGACGGTTTTAACTATGGCTACACCTTC. The gene calls are TRBV6-1 and TRBJ1-2, with D maybe TRBD1 (5 bases). Trimming removed 3 bases from V and 1 base from J, with 24 bases in between. The CDR3 spans 19 residues. The germline CDR1 and CDR2 sequences are MNHNS and SASEGT.

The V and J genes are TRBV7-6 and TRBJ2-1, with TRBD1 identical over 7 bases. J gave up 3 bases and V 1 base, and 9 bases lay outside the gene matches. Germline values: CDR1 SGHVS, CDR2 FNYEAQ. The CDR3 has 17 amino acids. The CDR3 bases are TGTGCCAGCAGCTTAGGGGGGCGTGGACAGGTCTACAATGAGCAGTTCTTC. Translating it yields CASSLGGRGQVYNEQFF.

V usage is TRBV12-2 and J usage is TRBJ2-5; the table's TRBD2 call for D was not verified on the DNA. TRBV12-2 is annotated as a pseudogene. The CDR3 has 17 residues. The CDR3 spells CASRSSEGAGAQETQYF. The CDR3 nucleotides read TGTGCAAGTCGCTCGAGCGAAGGGGCGGGGGCCCAAGAGACCCAGTACTTC.

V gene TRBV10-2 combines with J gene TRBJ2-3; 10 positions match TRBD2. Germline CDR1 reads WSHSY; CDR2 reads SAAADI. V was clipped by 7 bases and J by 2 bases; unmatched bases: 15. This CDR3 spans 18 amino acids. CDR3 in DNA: TGCGCCAGCACTCCTTTGAGCGGGGGGGAGCCTAACACAGATACGCAGTATTTT. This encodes CASTPLSGGEPNTDTQYF.